This TCR beta chain originates from a study of brain T cells in children with intractable seizures. Only in-frame clones appear in the TCRdb table, and some are missing; sequencing was by immunoSEQ multiplex PCR. The sample contains 110,000 or so clones, roughly 94% of which appear only once. At least one anti-epileptic drug was given before surgery. CDR3 length: 14 amino acids. Germline V gives CDR1 SGHDN, CDR2 FVKESK. The V and J ends lost 4 bases and 3 bases, in that order; junction bases with no gene match: 0. This TCR was recovered from a boy less than two years old with hemimegalencephaly and intractable seizures. The chain is built from TRBV14 and TRBJ2-1; 10 positions match TRBD2. The input for sequencing was peripheral blood, taken at surgery. The CDR3 reads CASSRTSGYNEQFF. CDR3 sequence (DNA): TGTGCCAGCAGCCGGACTAGCGGCTACAATGAGCAGTTCTTC.